This T cell receptor (beta chain) was recovered during a study of T cells in localized non-small cell lung cancer. Findings and caveats of the study: A raised T cell density in blood coincided with lengthier overall survival. Adjacent lung exhibited a median of about 57 among the 100 most abundant tumor clones. Heterogeneity is still possible, as just one tumor region was sequenced. The greatest T cell clonality was found in uninvolved adjacent lung (higher than in tumor).

The CDR3 runs 15 residues. Germline V CDR1 and CDR2: LNHDA, SQIVND (reference sequence). Trimming cost V 7 bases and J 4 bases, with 19 bases left between them. In regard to this clone: Its antigen is as yet unknown.

The method was immunoSEQ multiplex PCR; TCRdb's version includes in-frame clones alone and lacks a portion of them. The repertoire holds roughly 26,000 clones, with about 88% as singletons. This specimen was peripheral blood, taken before any cancer treatment. The sequence was obtained from a female donor of 60 years or more with stage II squamous cell lung carcinoma. The chain has TRBV19 and TRBJ2-5; D may be TRBD1 (5 bases). CDR3 DNA sequence: TGTGCCAGTACCGAAACGGGCGGCAGGGCAGAGACCCAGTACTTC. Its protein is CASTETGGRAETQYF.